The present TCR beta chain was sequenced within a study of identical twins. Study findings and constraints: The models gave estimates that fell short of the out-of-frame TCR alpha sharing seen in monozygotic twins. The degree of excess twin sharing was weaker in beta out-of-frame sequences.

Each cDNA held unique molecular identifiers, and template switching gave it a universal primer site. TCRdb called the 5' RACE reads again in MiXCR, with one record for every CDR3 protein. Counted here are roughly 290,000 distinct CDR3 sequences, roughly 9% occurring once; the ten biggest clones make up approximately 6.6%. In the case of this clonotype: Its antigen is as yet unknown.

This sample was shared with a second study, whose subject was yellow fever vaccine responses in identical twins. This second study notes: Twins reportedly appeared to share part of their vaccine T cell response while keeping part individual.

The sequence derives from a woman aged 18-35 years in good health. The material sequenced was CD8+ T cells sorted from blood.

CDR3 DNA sequence: TGCGCCAGCAGCCAAGATCAAGGTGGATATACGCAGTATTTT. It encodes CASSQDQGGYTQYF. This chain joins TRBV4-3 and TRBJ2-3; no definite D call. The V gene lost 0 bases and the J gene lost 7 bases, with 11 bases spanning the gap. Per the germline V gene, CDR1 is LGHNA and CDR2 is YSLEER. CDR3 length: 14 residues.